Shown below are 22 T cell receptor beta chains from a single sample sequenced in a study of blood T cell repertoires in COVID-19. The protocol was immunoSEQ multiplex PCR, while the TCRdb copy is restricted to in-frame clones and leaves out a portion. The sample gives about 230,000 clones, approximately 84% of which show up once; more than 0.75% is in the top ten. The specimen was peripheral blood. These receptors all stem from a man aged 40-49 years with acute or convalescent COVID-19.

The CDR3 reads CASSGQYGNEQFF. CDR3 bases: TGTGCCAGTTCCGGACAGTACGGGAATGAGCAGTTCTTC. The J gene is TRBJ2-1, the V gene TRBV19; D may be TRBD1 (6 bases). The CDR3 totals 13 residues. Germline CDR1 reads LNHDA; CDR2 reads SQIVND (reference sequence). Trimming took off 8 bases at V and 7 bases at J, with 15 bases between the two ends.

This chain joins TRBV5-8 and TRBJ1-4; 11 bases agree with TRBD1. After removal of 4 bases from V and 3 bases from J, the junction contained 11 bases not matched to a gene. The germline CDR1 and CDR2 sequences are SGHTS and YDEGEE. The CDR3 contains 18 residues. The CDR3 bases are TGTGCCAGCAGCCCCACCGGGACAGGGGGAGGCTCTAATGAAAAACTGTTTTTT. Translation gives CASSPTGTGGGSNEKLFF.

The rearrangement uses TRBV10-3 and TRBJ1-2, with 8 bases matching TRBD1. The CDR3 length is 13 residues. CDR1 is ENHRY and CDR2 is SYGVKD in the germline V gene. After removal of 5 bases from V and 3 bases from J, the junction contained 2 bases not matched to a gene. This chain's CDR3 is CAISQTGDYGYTF. DNA for the CDR3: TGTGCCATCAGTCAGACAGGGGACTATGGCTACACCTTC.

About this clone: One junction end does not reproduce the germline sequence, and a read error may be involved. This chain links TRBV30 with TRBJ1-1; D possibly corresponds to TRBD1 (5 bases). The CDR3 has 18 amino acids. Germline lookup yields CDR1 GTSNPN and CDR2 SVGIG (reference sequence). As DNA, the CDR3 is TGTGCCTGGTGTGTACGGGGGTGGTGGGGGGGAGAGAACACTGAAGCTTTCTTT. This codes for CAWCVRGWWGGENTEAFF.

The J gene is TRBJ2-4, the V gene TRBV30, with D perhaps matching TRBD1 (5 bases). The V gene's germline CDR1 is GTSNPN and CDR2 SVGIG (reference sequence). There are 13 residues in the CDR3. Trimming took off 5 bases at V and 2 bases at J, with 10 bases between the two ends. The CDR3 sequence is CAWAPGSKNIQYF. The CDR3, as DNA: TGTGCCTGGGCGCCAGGGTCCAAAAACATTCAGTACTTC.

The gene calls are TRBV5-1 and TRBJ1-2, with TRBD1 matching over 8 bases. There are 13 residues in the CDR3. V lost 4 bases to trimming and J lost 3 bases; unmatched junction nucleotides: 2. The germline CDR1 and CDR2 sequences are SGHRS and YFSETQ. In DNA, the CDR3 is TGCGCCAGCAGCCCACAGGGGGACTATGGCTACACCTTC. This encodes CASSPQGDYGYTF.

The rearrangement joins TRBV6-4 to TRBJ2-1, with D maybe TRBD1 (5 bases). Trimming shortened V by 0 bases and J by 6 bases, and 9 bases separated the two germline ends. The germline gives CDR1 MRHNA, CDR2 SNTAGT. The CDR3 has 14 amino acids. The CDR3 DNA sequence: TGTGCCAGCAGTGACTCAGGGGCCCTCAATGAGCAGTTCTTC. It yields the protein CASSDSGALNEQFF.

The genes are TRBV6-6 and TRBJ1-1; 8 nucleotides agree with TRBD1. V lost 2 bases, J lost 1 base, and 3 bases stayed unmatched. This CDR3 contains 15 residues. CDR1 and CDR2 from the germline V gene are MNHNY and SVGAGI (reference sequence). The CDR3 spells CASSYPGQGNTEAFF. The CDR3 bases are TGTGCCAGCAGTTACCCCGGACAGGGGAACACTGAAGCTTTCTTT.

This chain uses TRBV12-3 or TRBV12-4 with TRBJ2-5, with unresolved D. V was clipped by 3 bases and J by 4 bases, with 9 bases between them. The CDR3 spans 13 residues. The CDR3, as DNA: TGTGCCAGCAGTTTGTCCAGTTCAGAGACCCAGTACTTC. Translated, it gives CASSLSSSETQYF.

The chain's CDR3 is CASQPRQWRSYEQYF. In nucleotides, the CDR3 is TGTGCCAGCCAACCTAGACAGTGGCGGAGCTACGAGCAGTACTTC. This chain connects TRBV28 to TRBJ2-7; D perhaps matches TRBD1 (5 bases). The germline V gene has CDR1 MDHEN and CDR2 SYDVKM. Trimming cost V 8 bases and J 3 bases, with 20 bases left between them. This CDR3 contains 15 residues.

The chain combines TRBV18 with TRBJ2-2; D may be TRBD2 (6 bases). V was shortened by 1 base and J by 5 bases, with 8 bases between the two germline ends. The length of the CDR3 is 14 residues. Germline V gives CDR1 KGHSH, CDR2 LQKENI. CDR3 sequence: CASSPRGETGELFF. The CDR3 region has the DNA TGTGCCAGCTCACCACGCGGGGAAACCGGGGAGCTGTTTTTT.

This clone appeared a single time. The J gene is TRBJ2-2, the V gene TRBV10-3, with 7 bases that match TRBD2. The CDR3 covers 13 residues. Germline V lookup: CDR1 ENHRY, CDR2 SYGVKD. The J segment lost 6 bases and the V segment lost 8 bases, leaving 6 bases of the junction unmatched. The DNA of the CDR3 is TGTGCCATCGGGGGGGTTACGGCCGGGGAGCTGTTTTTT. Translation gives CAIGGVTAGELFF.

This clone has only one observation. The rearrangement uses TRBV25-1 and TRBJ2-3, with 7 bases fitting TRBD2. V lost 5 bases, J lost 1 base, and 3 bases stayed unmatched. Germline CDR1 MGHDK, CDR2 SYGVNS. This CDR3 region has 14 residues. CDR3 in DNA: TGTGCCAGCAGTATGGCGGGGGGCACAGATACGCAGTATTTT. It encodes CASSMAGGTDTQYF.

The chain is built from TRBV14 and TRBJ2-1, with D tentatively TRBD1 (5 bases). CDR3 length: 16 amino acids. Germline CDR1 is SGHDN and CDR2 is FVKESK. V gave up 2 bases and J gave up 0 bases, with 11 bases separating them. The CDR3 DNA sequence: TGTGCCAGCAGCCAAAAGGACACGAGCTCCTACAATGAGCAGTTCTTC. Protein sequence: CASSQKDTSSYNEQFF.

J is TRBJ1-1 and V is TRBV12-5; 7 bases are a match to TRBD1. V dropped 7 bases and J dropped 3; count of bases not matched to a gene: 5. The CDR3 extends over 13 amino acids. Germline CDR1 LGHNT, CDR2 FRNRAP. The CDR3 nucleotides are TGTGCTAGTGTCCCTACAGGGGACACTGAAGCTTTCTTT. This codes for CASVPTGDTEAFF.

The chain carries TRBV5-5 and TRBJ2-4; D gene unclear. With 0 bases removed from V and 16 bases from J, the gap between germline ends came to 17 bases. The CDR3 extends over 13 amino acids. From germline, CDR1 is SGHKS and CDR2 YYEKEE (reference sequence). CDR3 DNA: TGTGCCAGCAGCTTGGATCTTAGTGCCCCTCCCTACTTC. Translating it yields CASSLDLSAPPYF.

This sequence joins TRBV27 and TRBJ2-7; 8 bases match TRBD1. The junction had 9 bases not matched to a gene; V was cut back by 5 bases and J by 3 bases. Looked up from germline, CDR1 is MNHEY and CDR2 is SMNVEV (reference sequence). The length of the CDR3 is 15 residues. CDR3 region: CASSPYRGTFYEQYF. The CDR3 DNA sequence: TGTGCCAGCAGTCCGTACAGGGGGACTTTCTACGAGCAGTACTTC.

The rearrangement joins TRBV19 to TRBJ1-2; D is uncertain. Germline values: CDR1 LNHDA, CDR2 SQIVND (reference sequence). V was shortened by 5 bases and J by 4 bases, with 5 bases between the two germline ends. The CDR3 extends over 11 amino acids. Here the CDR3 DNA reads TGTGCCAGTAGTGGAGGCTATGGCTACACCTTC. This encodes CASSGGYGYTF. Drawing the rest from reference TRBV19 and TRBJ1-2, the complete variable domain is DGGITQSPKYLFRKEGQNVTLSCEQNLNHDAMYWYRQDPGQGLRLIYYSQIVNDFQKGDIAEGYSVSREKKESFPLTVTSAQKNPTAFYLCASSGGYGYTFGSGTRLTVV.

The chain carries TRBV19 and TRBJ1-1; 7 positions agree with TRBD1. Germline V CDR1 and CDR2: LNHDA, SQIVND (reference sequence). The CDR3 has 13 amino acids. The J segment lost 2 bases and the V segment lost 6 bases, leaving 3 bases of the junction unmatched. CDR3 in amino acids: CASRNRGNTEAFF. CDR3 DNA: TGTGCCAGTAGGAACAGGGGTAACACTGAAGCTTTCTTT.

The genes are TRBV7-6 and TRBJ1-4; D is undetermined. The V gene's germline CDR1 is SGHVS and CDR2 FNYEAQ. The V gene lost 5 bases and the J gene lost 0 bases, with 10 bases spanning the gap. The CDR3 runs 15 residues. CDR3 bases: TGTGCCAGCAGCCCGGGGATTGCAACTAATGAAAAACTGTTTTTT. Translating gives CASSPGIATNEKLFF.

The chain carries TRBV7-9 and TRBJ1-4, with D hard to call. The germline V and J ends were trimmed by 4 bases and 5 bases, with 14 bases remaining between them. Per germline, CDR1 SEHNR and CDR2 FQNEAQ (reference sequence). The CDR3 runs 15 residues. The CDR3 spells CASSSTGNQNEKLFF. CDR3 coding DNA: TGTGCCAGCAGCTCAACGGGGAATCAGAATGAAAAACTGTTTTTT.

The chain combines TRBV2 with TRBJ2-2; tentative D call: TRBD2 (5 bases). Germline CDR1 is SNHLY and CDR2 is FYNNEI. CDR3 length: 14 amino acids. V dropped 7 bases and J dropped 4 bases, with 13 bases sitting between them. CDR3 sequence (DNA): TGTGCCAGCACGGAGGTAGTTATCACCGGGGAGCTGTTTTTT. As protein: CASTEVVITGELFF.